The 13 T cell receptor beta chains presented below share a single source sample, sequenced in a study of cytomegalovirus exposure and HLA in healthy donors. Primers for the PCR totalled 60 Vbeta and 13 Jbeta. Using immunoSEQ multiplex PCR, the repertoire was profiled, and TCRdb retains in-frame clones only, with some absent. The sample consists of roughly 48,000 clones, around 70% of them appearing once. Sequencing was carried out using PBMCs. These receptors were obtained from a woman younger than 45 in good health and CMV-seronegative.

This chain connects TRBV13 to TRBJ1-2; D uncertain. V shed 4 bases and J shed 2 bases, with 11 bases lying between them. Germline V gene sequence: CDR1 PRHDT, CDR2 FYEKMQ (reference sequence). The CDR3 contains 14 residues. The chain's CDR3 is CASSSRTLNYGYTF. CDR3 nucleotides: TGTGCCAGCAGCTCTCGAACTCTCAACTATGGCTACACCTTC.

The V call is TRBV18, the J call TRBJ1-5; 8 bases map to TRBD1. Germline V gene data show CDR1 as KGHSH and CDR2 as LQKENI. The CDR3 length is 15 residues. Trimming removed 2 bases from V and 2 bases from J; junction bases left unmatched: 2. CDR3 nucleotide sequence: TGTGCCAGCTCACCAACGACAGGGGGCAATCAGCCCCAGCATTTT. It translates to CASSPTTGGNQPQHF. Full variable domain (remainder filled in from reference TRBV18 and TRBJ1-5): NAGVMQNPRHLVRRRGQEARLRCSPMKGHSHVYWYRQLPEEGLKFMVYLQKENIIDESGMPKERFSAEFPKEGPSILRIQQVVRGDSAAYFCASSPTTGGNQPQHFGDGTRLSIL.

V usage is TRBV19 and J usage is TRBJ2-7, with 7 nucleotides matching TRBD1. The CDR3 contains 14 residues. Per the germline V gene, CDR1 is LNHDA and CDR2 is SQIVND (reference sequence). V trimming: 6 bases; J trimming: 3 bases; junction bases outside the gene matches: 8. CDR3 DNA: TGTGCCAGTAGCTCGGACAGGACTCTCTACGAGCAGTACTTC. This codes for CASSSDRTLYEQYF.

The V and J genes are TRBV11-2 and TRBJ2-3; 12 bases align to TRBD2. CDR3 length: 15 residues. V shed 6 bases and J 5 bases; nucleotides not matched to a gene: 6. Germline V gene data show CDR1 as SGHAT and CDR2 as FQNNGV. Written as DNA, the CDR3 is TGTGCCAGCAGTTCACTAGCGGGAGGCGGAGATACGCAGTATTTT. It specifies CASSSLAGGGDTQYF.

This chain connects TRBV11-3 to TRBJ2-3; D gene uncertain. Trimming shortened V by 1 base and J by 8 bases, and 7 bases separated the two germline ends. The CDR3 spans 12 residues. Germline-derived CDR1 and CDR2 are SGHNT and YENEEA. CDR3 residues: CASSLATGTQYF. The CDR3, as DNA: TGTGCCAGCAGCTTAGCGACGGGTACGCAGTATTTT.

The chain has TRBV4-1 and TRBJ2-7; 12 bases map to TRBD1. Germline CDR1 and CDR2: MGHRA and YSYEKL. This CDR3 has 15 residues. V lost 3 bases to trimming and J lost 7 bases; unmatched junction nucleotides: 7. CDR3 bases: TGCGCCAGCAGCCAGCCGGGACAGGGGGCGGGAGAGCAGTACTTC. Translated, it gives CASSQPGQGAGEQYF.

This sequence joins TRBV27 and TRBJ2-5, with D possibly matching TRBD1 (5 bases). The germline CDR1 and CDR2 sequences are MNHEY and SMNVEV (reference sequence). The germline V and J ends were trimmed by 6 bases and 5 bases, with 13 bases remaining between them. The CDR3 runs to 13 residues. CDR3 DNA: TGTGCCAGCAGCCCCCCCCCAGGGGAGACCCAGTACTTC. Translating it yields CASSPPPGETQYF.

CDR3 region: CASSLWWPPANYGYTF. CDR3 nucleotides: TGTGCCAGCAGCTTGTGGTGGCCCCCCGCTAACTATGGCTACACCTTC. The chain combines TRBV5-6 with TRBJ1-2; D gene unclear. Trimming took 1 base from V and 0 from J, leaving 13 bases between them. CDR1 is SGHDT, CDR2 YYEEEE, per germline. The CDR3 loop spans 16 amino acids. Complete variable domain (other parts from reference TRBV5-6 and TRBJ1-2): DAGVTQSPTHLIKTRGQQVTLRCSPKSGHDTVSWYQQALGQGPQFIFQYYEEEERQRGNFPDRFSGHQFPNYSSELNVNALLLGDSALYLCASSLWWPPANYGYTFGSGTRLTVV.

V is TRBV30 and J is TRBJ1-2, with TRBD1 as a possible D gene (5 bases). Trimming pared 4 bases from V and 4 bases from J, leaving 13 bases between. CDR1 GTSNPN and CDR2 SVGIG come from the germline V gene (reference sequence). The CDR3 runs to 13 residues. CDR3 loop: CAWNSQGFYGYTF. CDR3 in DNA: TGTGCCTGGAATAGCCAGGGTTTCTATGGCTACACCTTC.

The J gene is TRBJ1-1, the V gene TRBV25-1; 8 bases are shared with TRBD1. This CDR3 has 16 amino acids. Germline V gene lookup returns CDR1 MGHDK and CDR2 SYGVNS. With V trimmed by 1 base and J by 4 bases, 8 bases remained unmatched. Written as DNA, the CDR3 is TGTGCCAGCAGTGAATTTTTCACAGGGGGGGGCACTGAAGCTTTCTTT. Its translation is CASSEFFTGGGTEAFF.

V gene TRBV4-1 combines with J gene TRBJ2-7, with D possibly matching TRBD2 (5 bases). The V gene's germline CDR1 is MGHRA and CDR2 YSYEKL. Trimming removed 3 bases at V and 5 bases at J, with 17 bases between. This CDR3 has 15 residues. CDR3 sequence (DNA): TGCGCCAGCAGCCATCCGGGATCCAGAGCGGACGAGCAGTACTTC. Its translation is CASSHPGSRADEQYF.

This sequence joins TRBV30 and TRBJ1-2, with D possibly matching TRBD1 (6 bases). Germline loops: CDR1 GTSNPN, CDR2 SVGIG (reference sequence). V shed 8 bases and J shed 0 bases, with 19 bases lying between them. The CDR3 is 15 amino acids. The DNA of the CDR3 is TGTGCCGGAAGAGACTCGACAGGAACTAACTATGGCTACACCTTC. Its translation is CAGRDSTGTNYGYTF. The entire variable domain, with the rest obtained from reference TRBV30 and TRBJ1-2, is as follows: SQTIHQWPATLVQPVGSPLSLECTVEGTSNPNLYWYRQAAGRGLQLLFYSVGIGQISSEVPQNLSASRPQDRQFILSSKKLLLSDSGFYLCAGRDSTGTNYGYTFGSGTRLTVV.

The rearrangement uses TRBV6-5 and TRBJ2-7; D is uncertain. Germline assignment: CDR1 MNHEY and CDR2 SVGAGI. V was clipped by 2 bases and J by 5 bases, with 13 bases between them. CDR3 length: 14 amino acids. This chain's CDR3 is CASSYGLGDNEQYF. CDR3 in DNA: TGTGCCAGCAGTTACGGCCTAGGCGATAACGAGCAGTACTTC.